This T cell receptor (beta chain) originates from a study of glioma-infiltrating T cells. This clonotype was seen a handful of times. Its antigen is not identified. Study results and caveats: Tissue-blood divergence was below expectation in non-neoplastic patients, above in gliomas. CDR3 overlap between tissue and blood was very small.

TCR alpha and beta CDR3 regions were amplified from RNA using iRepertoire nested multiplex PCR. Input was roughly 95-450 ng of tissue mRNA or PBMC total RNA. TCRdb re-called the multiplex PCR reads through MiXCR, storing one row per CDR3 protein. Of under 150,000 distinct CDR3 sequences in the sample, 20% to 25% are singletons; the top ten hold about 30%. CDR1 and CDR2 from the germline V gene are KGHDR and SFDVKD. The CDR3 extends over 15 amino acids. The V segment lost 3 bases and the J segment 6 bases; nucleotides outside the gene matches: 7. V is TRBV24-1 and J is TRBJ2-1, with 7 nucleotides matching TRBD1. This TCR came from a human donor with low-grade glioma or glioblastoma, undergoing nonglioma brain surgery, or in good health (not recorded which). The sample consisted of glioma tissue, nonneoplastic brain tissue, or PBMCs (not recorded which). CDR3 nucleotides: TGTGCCACCAGTGATGTTGGGGACAGCGGCAATGAGCAGTTCTTC. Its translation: CATSDVGDSGNEQFF.